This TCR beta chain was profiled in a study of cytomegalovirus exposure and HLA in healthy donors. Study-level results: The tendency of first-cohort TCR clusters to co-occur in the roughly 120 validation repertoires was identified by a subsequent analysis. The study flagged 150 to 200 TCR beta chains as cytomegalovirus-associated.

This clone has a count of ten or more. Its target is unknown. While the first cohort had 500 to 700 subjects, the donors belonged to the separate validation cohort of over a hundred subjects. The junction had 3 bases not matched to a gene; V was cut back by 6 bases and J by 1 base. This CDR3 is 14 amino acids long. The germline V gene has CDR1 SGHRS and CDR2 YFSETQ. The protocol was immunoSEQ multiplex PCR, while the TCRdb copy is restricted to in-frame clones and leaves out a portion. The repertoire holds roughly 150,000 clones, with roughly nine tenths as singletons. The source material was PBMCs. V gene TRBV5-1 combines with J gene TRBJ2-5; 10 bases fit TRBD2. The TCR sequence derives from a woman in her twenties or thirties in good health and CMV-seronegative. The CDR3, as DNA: TGCGCCAGCAATCCTAGCGGGAGCCAAGAGACCCAGTACTTC. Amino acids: CASNPSGSQETQYF.